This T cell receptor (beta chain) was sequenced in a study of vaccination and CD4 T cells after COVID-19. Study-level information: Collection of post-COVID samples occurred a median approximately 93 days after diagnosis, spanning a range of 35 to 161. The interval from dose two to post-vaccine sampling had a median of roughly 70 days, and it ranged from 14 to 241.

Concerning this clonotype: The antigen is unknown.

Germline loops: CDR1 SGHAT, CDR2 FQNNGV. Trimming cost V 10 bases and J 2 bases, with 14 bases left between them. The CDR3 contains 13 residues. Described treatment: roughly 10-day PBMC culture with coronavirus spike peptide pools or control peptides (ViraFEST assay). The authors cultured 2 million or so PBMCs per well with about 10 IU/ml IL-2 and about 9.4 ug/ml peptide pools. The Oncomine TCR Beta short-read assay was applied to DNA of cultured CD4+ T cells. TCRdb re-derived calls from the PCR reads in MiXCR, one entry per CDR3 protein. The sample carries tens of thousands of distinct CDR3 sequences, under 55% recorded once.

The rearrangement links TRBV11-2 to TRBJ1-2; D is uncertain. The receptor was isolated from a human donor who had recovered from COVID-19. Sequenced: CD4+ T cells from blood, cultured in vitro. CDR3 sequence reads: CATARVGNYGYTF. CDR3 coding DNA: TGTGCCACCGCTCGAGTGGGCAACTATGGCTACACCTTC.